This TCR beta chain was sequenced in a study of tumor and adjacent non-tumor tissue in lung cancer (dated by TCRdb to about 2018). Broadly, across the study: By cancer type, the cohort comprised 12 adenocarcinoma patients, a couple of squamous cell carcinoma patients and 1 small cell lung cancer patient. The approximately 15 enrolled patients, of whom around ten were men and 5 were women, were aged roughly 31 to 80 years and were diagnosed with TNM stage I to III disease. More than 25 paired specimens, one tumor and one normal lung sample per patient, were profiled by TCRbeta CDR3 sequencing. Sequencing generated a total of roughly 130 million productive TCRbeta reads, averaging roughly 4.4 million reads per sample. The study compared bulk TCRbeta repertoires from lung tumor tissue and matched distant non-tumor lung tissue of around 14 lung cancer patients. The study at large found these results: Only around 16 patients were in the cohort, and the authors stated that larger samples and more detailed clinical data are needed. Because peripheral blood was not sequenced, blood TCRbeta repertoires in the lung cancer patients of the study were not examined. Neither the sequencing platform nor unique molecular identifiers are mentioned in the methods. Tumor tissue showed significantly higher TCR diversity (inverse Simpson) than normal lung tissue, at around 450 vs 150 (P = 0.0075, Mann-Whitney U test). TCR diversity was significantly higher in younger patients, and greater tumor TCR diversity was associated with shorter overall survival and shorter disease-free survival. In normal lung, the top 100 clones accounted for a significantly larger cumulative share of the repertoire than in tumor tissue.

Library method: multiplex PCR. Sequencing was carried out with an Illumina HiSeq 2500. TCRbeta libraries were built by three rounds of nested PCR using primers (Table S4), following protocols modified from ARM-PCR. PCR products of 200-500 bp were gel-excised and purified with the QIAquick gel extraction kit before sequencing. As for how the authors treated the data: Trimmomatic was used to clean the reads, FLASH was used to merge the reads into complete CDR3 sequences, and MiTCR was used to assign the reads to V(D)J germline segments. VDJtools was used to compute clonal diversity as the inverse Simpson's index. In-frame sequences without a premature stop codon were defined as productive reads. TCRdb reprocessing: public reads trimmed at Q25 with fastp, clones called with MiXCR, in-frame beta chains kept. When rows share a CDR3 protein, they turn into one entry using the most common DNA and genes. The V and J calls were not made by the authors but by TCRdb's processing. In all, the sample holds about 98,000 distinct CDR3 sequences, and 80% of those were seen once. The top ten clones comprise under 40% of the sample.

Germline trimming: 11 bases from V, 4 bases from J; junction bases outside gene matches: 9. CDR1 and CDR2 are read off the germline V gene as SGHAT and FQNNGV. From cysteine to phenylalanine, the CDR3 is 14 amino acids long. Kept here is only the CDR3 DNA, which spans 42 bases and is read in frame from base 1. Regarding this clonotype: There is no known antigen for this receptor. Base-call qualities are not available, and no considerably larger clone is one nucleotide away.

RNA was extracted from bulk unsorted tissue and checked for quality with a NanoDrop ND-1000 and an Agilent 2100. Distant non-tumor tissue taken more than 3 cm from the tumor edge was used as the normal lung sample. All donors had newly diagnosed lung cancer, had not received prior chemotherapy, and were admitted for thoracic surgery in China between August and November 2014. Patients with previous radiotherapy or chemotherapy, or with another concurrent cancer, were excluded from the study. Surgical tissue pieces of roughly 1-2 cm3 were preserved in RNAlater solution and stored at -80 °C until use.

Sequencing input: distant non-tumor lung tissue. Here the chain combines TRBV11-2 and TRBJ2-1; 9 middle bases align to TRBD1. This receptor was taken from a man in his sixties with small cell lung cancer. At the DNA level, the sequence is TGTGCCGCCAGCGTACAGGGGGCGTACAATGAGCAGTTCTTC. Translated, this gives CAASVQGAYNEQFF.